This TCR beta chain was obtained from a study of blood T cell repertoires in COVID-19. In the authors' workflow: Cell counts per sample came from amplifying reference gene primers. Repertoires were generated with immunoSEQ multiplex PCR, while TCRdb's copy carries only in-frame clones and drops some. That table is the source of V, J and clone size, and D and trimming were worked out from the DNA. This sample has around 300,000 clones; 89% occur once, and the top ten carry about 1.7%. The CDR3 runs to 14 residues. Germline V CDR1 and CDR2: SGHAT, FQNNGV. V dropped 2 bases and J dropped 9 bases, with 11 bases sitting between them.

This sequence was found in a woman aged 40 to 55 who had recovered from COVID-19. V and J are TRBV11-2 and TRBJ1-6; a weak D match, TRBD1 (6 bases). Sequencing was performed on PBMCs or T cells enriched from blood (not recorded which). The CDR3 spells CASSLRQGLSPLHF. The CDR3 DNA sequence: TGTGCCAGCAGCTTACGGCAGGGGCTTTCACCCCTCCACTTT.